This T cell receptor (beta chain) came from a study of T cell responses to AZD1222 COVID-19 vaccine. Trimming removed 6 bases from V and 6 bases from J; junction bases left unmatched: 13. The length of the CDR3 is 16 residues. The germline V gene encodes CDR1 MNHEY and CDR2 SVGEGT. Only in-frame clones appear in the TCRdb table, and some are missing; sequencing was by immunoSEQ multiplex PCR. The sample includes around 140,000 clones, 85% to 95% of them seen just once. This rearrangement joins TRBV6-2 or TRBV6-3 to TRBJ2-7; 11 bases map to TRBD2. The sequence was collected from an adult in good health. This specimen consisted of peripheral blood, obtained on day 0 of AZD1222 vaccination. The CDR3 spells CASSTLPGLAGPEQYF. The CDR3 bases are TGTGCCAGCAGCACACTCCCTGGACTAGCGGGCCCCGAGCAGTACTTC.